A selection of T cell receptor beta chains follows, all from one sample in a study of breast tumors, draining lymph nodes, adjacent tissues. TCRdb re-derived calls from the multiplex PCR reads in MiXCR, one entry per CDR3 protein. There are about 270,000 distinct CDR3 sequences in the sample; 30% to 35% occur only once, and around 1.1% lies in the top ten. Sequencing input: axillary lymph node tissue. Every receptor here comes from a female donor with breast cancer. Some clones in this sample may be carry-over from other donors' samples. CDR3s include the opening cysteine and the closing phenylalanine or tryptophan. The D gene is left open where the match is weak. Clone size appears in some rows only: once, few, many, or a class for an expanded clone.

J	V	size	D	DNA	CDR3
TRBJ1-1	TRBV20-1	.	.	TGCAGTGCTAACAGGCTTAGTTTAGGGTCGAACACTGAAGCTTTCTTT	CSANRLSLGSNTEAFF
TRBJ2-1	TRBV7-2	many	TRBD2	TGTGCCAGCAGCTTAGCCGGGGGGACTATTGACAATGAGCAGTTCTTC	CASSLAGGTIDNEQFF
TRBJ2-5	TRBV15	many	.	TGTGCCACCAGCAGAGATTTGGGGGATAACCAAGAGACCCAGTACTTC	CATSRDLGDNQETQYF
TRBJ2-3	TRBV5-6	.	.	TGTGCCAGCAGCTTGCAACAGGCGGCCCCAGATACGCAGTATTTT	CASSLQQAAPDTQYF
TRBJ1-5	TRBV30	few	.	TGTGCCTGGAGCCTAAAACAGGGTGGGGTGGTCAATCAGCCCCAGCATTTT	CAWSLKQGGVVNQPQHF
TRBJ2-1	TRBV10-2	many	.	TGCGCCACCGGCCCGGTTGGACCCGTGTTATCCTACAATGAGCAGTTCTTC	CATGPVGPVLSYNEQFF
TRBJ2-3	TRBV9	many	.	TGTGCCAGCAGCGAACAACCCCAGGGACCGCAATATCAGTATTTT	CASSEQPQGPQYQYF
TRBJ1-3	TRBV12-3/TRBV12-4	.	.	TGTGCCAGCAGCCCAACGACAGAGGCCTCTGGAAACACCATATATTTT	CASSPTTEASGNTIYF
TRBJ2-3	TRBV24-1	many	.	TGTGCCACCAGTGATTTTAAAGCCAGGGCGACAGATACGCAGTATTTT	CATSDFKARATDTQYF
TRBJ1-5	TRBV6-4	.	.	TGTGCCAGCAGTGCCCCCCCGTCGGGACCCAACCCTTATAGCAATCAGCCCCAGCATTTT	CASSAPPSGPNPYSNQPQHF
TRBJ2-1	TRBV12-3/TRBV12-4	many	.	TGTGCCAGCAGAAGAAGGGGTAACGCGCCTGGCTACAATGAGCAGTTCTTC	CASRRRGNAPGYNEQFF
TRBJ2-3	TRBV5-6	.	.	TGTGCCAGCAGCTTGGACCTCGCACTTACAGATACGCAGTATTTT	CASSLDLALTDTQYF
TRBJ2-7	TRBV6-1	many	TRBD2	TGTGCCAGCGATCTAGGGACTAGCTACGAGCAGTACTTC	CASDLGTSYEQYF
TRBJ1-5	TRBV19	many	.	TGTGCCAGTAGTATAACGGGGGTAAGCAATCAGCCCCAGCATTTT	CASSITGVSNQPQHF
TRBJ1-4	TRBV20-1	many	.	TGCAGTCTCTTGGGCCCTAATGAAAAACTGTTTTTT	CSLLGPNEKLFF
TRBJ2-7	TRBV20-1	many	TRBD1	TGCAGTGCTAGAGTTACCGGGACAGGGGTTTTCGAGCAGTACTTC	CSARVTGTGVFEQYF
TRBJ1-1	TRBV19	.	.	TGTGCCAGTAGTATTCCACAGGAATCAGCTTTCTTT	CASSIPQESAFF
TRBJ2-3	TRBV11-3	many	TRBD2	TGTGCCAGCAGCCAGCGGGAGCAGGTGGCAGATACGCAGTATTTT	CASSQREQVADTQYF
TRBJ2-7	TRBV5-1	many	.	TGCGCCAGCAAGGAGCAGGGAAACTACGAGCAGTACTTC	CASKEQGNYEQYF
TRBJ1-2	TRBV12-3/TRBV12-4	many	.	TGTGCCAGCACCCCCGGACGCAACTATGGCTACACCTTC	CASTPGRNYGYTF
TRBJ2-2	TRBV11-3	many	TRBD2	TGTGCCAGCAGCCCCGGGGGGGCGGGGTACACCGGGGAGCTGTTTTTT	CASSPGGAGYTGELFF
TRBJ2-1	TRBV5-5	.	.	TGTGCCACCAGCAGAGACAAATACAATGAGCAGTTCTTC	CATSRDKYNEQFF
TRBJ2-1	TRBV5-1	many	TRBD2	TGCGCCAGCAGCTTGGGTTCTAGCGGTGGGTACAATGAGCAGTTCTTC	CASSLGSSGGYNEQFF
TRBJ2-1	TRBV10-1	many	.	TGCGCCAGCAGTGAGGATGGGGGTACTGATGAGCAGTTCTTC	CASSEDGGTDEQFF
TRBJ2-7	TRBV2	many	TRBD2	TGTGCCAGCAGTGGGGGGAGGGGCCAATACGAGCAGTACTTC	CASSGGRGQYEQYF
TRBJ1-6	TRBV5-4	many	.	TGTGCCAGCAGCCGCCCACAGGGAGAAGGTTCACCCCTCCACTTT	CASSRPQGEGSPLHF
TRBJ2-5	TRBV20-1	few	TRBD2	TGCAGTGCGGCGACCGGGACTACAAAGTCGTGGGGAGAGACCCAGTACTTC	CSAATGTTKSWGETQYF
TRBJ2-1	TRBV7-9	.	TRBD2	TGTGCCAGCAGCGCGGGACTAGCGGGAGTGGGGTTCTTC	CASSAGLAGVGFF
TRBJ2-1	TRBV6-5	few	TRBD1	TGTGCCAGCAGTTACAGGGGGCTCTCCTACAATGAGCAGTTCTTC	CASSYRGLSYNEQFF
TRBJ2-5	TRBV10-1	many	.	TGCGCCAGCAGTGAGAGGCGAGGCGCGGTAGAGACCCAGTACTTC	CASSERRGAVETQYF
TRBJ1-2	TRBV5-4	once	.	TGTGCCAGCAGCTTGGGACGGCCTAGCTATGGCTACACCTTC	CASSLGRPSYGYTF
TRBJ2-2	TRBV25-1	once	TRBD2	TGTGCCAGCAGTGAGTATCGCGGAGCGGGAGTGGTCGGGGAGCTGTTTTTT	CASSEYRGAGVVGELFF
TRBJ2-5	TRBV7-3	many	TRBD2	TGTGCCAGCAACAGACTAGCGGGGGACCAAGAGACCCAGTACTTC	CASNRLAGDQETQYF
TRBJ2-7	TRBV28	.	.	TGTGCCAGCAGTACAAGGGGTTTCGAGGACGAGCAGTACTTC	CASSTRGFEDEQYF
TRBJ1-5	TRBV15	many	TRBD1	TGTGCCACCAGCAGATCGGGACAGTATAATCAGCCCCAGCATTTT	CATSRSGQYNQPQHF
TRBJ2-2	TRBV7-6	many	TRBD2	TGTGCCAGCAGCTTAGCGGGACTAGCGGGAGGGAACACCGGGGAGCTGTTTTTT	CASSLAGLAGGNTGELFF
TRBJ1-1	TRBV10-1	few	TRBD1	TGTGCCAGCCTGACAGGGGTTGGCACTGAAGCTTTCTTT	CASLTGVGTEAFF
TRBJ1-2	TRBV7-2	.	.	TGTGCCAGCAGCTTAGTTCTGGACTATGGCTACACCTTC	CASSLVLDYGYTF
TRBJ2-2	TRBV27	few	.	TGTGCCAGCAGTTTATGGCGGAGGAACACCGGGGAGCTGTTTTTT	CASSLWRRNTGELFF
TRBJ2-2	TRBV20-1	many	TRBD1	TGCAGTGCTCACTCAGGACAGGTTGTTACCGGGGAGCTGTTTTTT	CSAHSGQVVTGELFF
TRBJ1-2	TRBV7-2	many	.	TGTGCCAGCAGCTTAGGATCTTGGGGGAACTATGGCTACACCTTC	CASSLGSWGNYGYTF
TRBJ2-1	TRBV27	.	.	TGTGCCAGCAGTTCCGACCTCTACAATGAGCAGTTCTTC	CASSSDLYNEQFF
TRBJ1-3	TRBV6-1	.	.	TGTGCCAGCAGTGAATCCGGGGGTACTGGAAACACCATGTATTTT	CASSESGGTGNTMYF
TRBJ2-3	TRBV3-1	few	.	TGTGCCAGCAGCCAAGGTACACGCGGAACAGATACGCAGTATTTT	CASSQGTRGTDTQYF
TRBJ2-1	TRBV7-2	.	TRBD2	TGTGCCAGCAGCGAACTAGCGGGAGGCGGGGTTAATGAGCAGTTCTTC	CASSELAGGGVNEQFF
TRBJ2-3	TRBV6-1	.	.	TGTGCCAGCAGTGAAATTTTTCCAGGGGTCACAGATACGCAGTATTTT	CASSEIFPGVTDTQYF
TRBJ1-5	TRBV3-1	many	.	TGCGCCAGCAGCCAAGGTGATCAGCCCCAGCATTTT	CASSQGDQPQHF
TRBJ1-2	TRBV12-3/TRBV12-4	.	.	TGTGCCAGCAGCCAGAGGAGGGGGGGTGGCTACACCTTC	CASSQRRGGGYTF
TRBJ2-2	TRBV9	many	TRBD2	TGTGCCAGCAGCCTCACATCGACTAGCGGCTACACCGGGGAGCTGTTTTTT	CASSLTSTSGYTGELFF
TRBJ2-1	TRBV9	.	TRBD2	TGTGCCAGCAGTGTTAGCGGGACTGATACGCAGTTCTTC	CASSVSGTDTQFF
TRBJ2-3	TRBV20-1	.	TRBD2	TGCAGTGCGGCCGTAGCGGGAGTTACGCAGTATTTT	CSAAVAGVTQYF
TRBJ1-2	TRBV28	few	.	TGTGCCAGCAGTACCTTTTTGGGGAGATATGGCTACACCTTC	CASSTFLGRYGYTF
TRBJ1-2	TRBV7-9	.	.	TGTGCCAGCAGCTTAAAGCGGGAAGGGGAGGAAGACTATGGCTACACCTTC	CASSLKREGEEDYGYTF
TRBJ2-2	TRBV9	few	.	TGTGCCAGCAGCGCGAGTATCGGAGGTTCCCTTTCTAACACCGGGGAGCTGTTTTTT	CASSASIGGSLSNTGELFF